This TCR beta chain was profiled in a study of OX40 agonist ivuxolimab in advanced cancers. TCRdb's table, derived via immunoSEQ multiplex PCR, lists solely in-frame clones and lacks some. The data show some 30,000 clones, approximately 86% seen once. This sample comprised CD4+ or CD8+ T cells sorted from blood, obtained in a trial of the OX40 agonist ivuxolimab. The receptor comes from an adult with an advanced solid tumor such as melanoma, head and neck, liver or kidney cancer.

The CDR3 spells CASRLTRSPQNIQYF. CDR3 sequence (DNA): TGTGCCAGCAGGCTTACTAGGTCCCCCCAAAACATTCAGTACTTC. This chain joins TRBV27 and TRBJ2-4; perhaps TRBD2 as D (5 bases). CDR3 length equals 15 residues. V shed 6 bases and J shed 5 bases, with 17 bases lying between them. Germline V gene data show CDR1 as MNHEY and CDR2 as SMNVEV (reference sequence).